Listed here are 25 T cell receptor beta chains from one sample, sequenced in a study of blood T cells in healthy people across ages. Then a second PCR, running roughly 6 to 11 cycles, was carried out with a sample-barcoded 5' primer and a J-beta primer mix. Using its own MiXCR run on the 5' RACE reads, TCRdb lists one record per CDR3 protein. The table includes approximately 810,000 distinct CDR3 sequences, around 36% detected once. Specimen: blood. Source of these receptors: a man younger than 35 in good health.

This clonotype has just a few counts. DNA for the CDR3: TGTGCCAGCAGCAAAAAGGGTCAGGGCGAGTTCTACAATGAGCAGTTCTTC. Translating it yields CASSKKGQGEFYNEQFF. The chain links TRBV21-1 to TRBJ2-1; the tabulated D call, TRBD1, remains unverified against the DNA. TRBV21-1 is designated a pseudogene. The CDR3 consists of 17 residues.

This clonotype was observed a handful of times. The chain links TRBV20-1 to TRBJ2-4, with 12 bases that match TRBD2. The CDR3 length is 17 residues. CDR1 and CDR2 from the germline V gene are DFQATT and SNEGSKA (reference sequence). The junction had 7 bases not matched to a gene; V was cut back by 3 bases and J by 1 base. The CDR3 coding sequence is TGCAGTGCTAGTGCTAGCGGGGGGGCGGTGGCCAAAAACATTCAGTACTTC. This sequence encodes CSASASGGAVAKNIQYF.

This clonotype has a count of ten or more. The chain combines TRBV2 with TRBJ1-2; no definite D call. The V end lost 1 base, the J end lost 4 bases, and 10 bases lay between the germline ends. This CDR3 has 14 amino acids. Germline V gene data show CDR1 as SNHLY and CDR2 as FYNNEI. The CDR3 sequence: CASSEGLESYGYTF. The CDR3 DNA reads as TGTGCCAGCAGTGAAGGATTGGAATCCTATGGCTACACCTTC.

Details on this clonotype: One end of the junction does not line up with germline, which may come from a read error. The chain recombines TRBV4-1 with TRBJ2-1, with a tentative D call TRBD2 (6 bases). CDR3 length equals 16 residues. Germline CDR1 reads MGHRA; CDR2 reads YSYEKL. The CDR3 DNA follows: TGCGCCAGCAGCCAACTAGCGAAAAGTTCCTACACTGAGCAGTTCTTC. This encodes CASSQLAKSSYTEQFF.

This chain uses TRBV24-1 with TRBJ2-1; possibly TRBD2 for D (5 bases). V was cut by 9 bases and J by 10 bases, with 9 bases left in between. The CDR3 sequence is 10 residues long. Looked up from germline, CDR1 is KGHDR and CDR2 is SFDVKD. The CDR3: CATSDYEQFF. As DNA, the CDR3 is TGTGCCACCTCCGACTACGAGCAGTTCTTC.

Regarding this clonotype: A read error may explain this, as a much larger clone is one base away. The chain joins TRBV12-3 or TRBV12-4 to TRBJ2-3; D unclear. V lost 1 base to trimming and J lost 2 bases, with 10 bases between them. This CDR3 region has 15 residues. DNA for the CDR3: TGTGCCAGCAGTTTAGGGGCGGTTGCCACAGATACGCAGTATTTT. It yields the protein CASSLGAVATDTQYF.

In its sample, this clonotype was seen a few times. The chain has TRBV9 and TRBJ1-1, with 7 bases identical to TRBD1. The junction had 2 bases not matched to a gene; V was cut back by 0 bases and J by 0 bases. The CDR3 is 15 amino acids. The germline V gene encodes CDR1 SGDLS and CDR2 YYNGEE. CDR3 sequence: CASSVDGTVNTEAFF. The CDR3 nucleotides are TGTGCCAGCAGCGTAGACGGGACAGTGAACACTGAAGCTTTCTTT.

This clonotype occurred a few times. This chain joins TRBV21-1 and TRBJ2-7; TRBD1, the D gene given by the table, was not confirmed from the DNA. TRBV21-1 is listed as a pseudogene. The CDR3 runs 17 residues. CDR3 coding DNA: TGTGCCAGCAGCAAAGTAGGTGGACACATGAGAGACTACGAGCAGTACTTC. Protein sequence: CASSKVGGHMRDYEQYF.

V gene TRBV7-2 combines with J gene TRBJ2-1; 8 bases are a match to TRBD2. V lost 1 base, J lost 9 bases, and 5 bases stayed unmatched. Germline V gene lookup returns CDR1 SGHTA and CDR2 FQGNSA. The length of the CDR3 is 14 residues. CDR3 in DNA: TGTGCCAGCAGCTTAGGAGGCGGGGGGAGTGAGCAGTTCTTC. It specifies CASSLGGGGSEQFF. Together with reference TRBV7-2 and TRBJ2-1, the CDR3 gives the full variable domain: GAGVSQSPSNKVTEKGKDVELRCDPISGHTALYWYRQSLGQGLEFLIYFQGNSAPDKSGLPSDRFSAERTGGSVSTLTIQRTQQEDSAVYLCASSLGGGGSEQFFGPGTRLTVL.

Ten or more counts support this clonotype. The chain combines TRBV7-2 with TRBJ2-3; no clear D gene. The CDR3 is 14 residues long. Germline V lookup: CDR1 SGHTA, CDR2 FQGNSA. V lost 3 bases to trimming and J lost 2 bases, with 9 bases between them. The CDR3 is CASSLKPTTDTQYF. In nucleotides, the CDR3 is TGTGCCAGCAGCTTGAAACCGACCACAGATACGCAGTATTTT. The full variable domain, in which reference TRBV7-2 and TRBJ2-3 provide the parts outside the CDR3, is GAGVSQSPSNKVTEKGKDVELRCDPISGHTALYWYRQSLGQGLEFLIYFQGNSAPDKSGLPSDRFSAERTGGSVSTLTIQRTQQEDSAVYLCASSLKPTTDTQYFGPGTRLTVL.

This clonotype was found many times. The chain uses TRBV12-3 or TRBV12-4 and TRBJ2-3; tentative D call: TRBD2 (5 bases). The germline V and J ends were trimmed by 1 base and 2 bases, with 16 bases remaining between them. The CDR3 length is 17 residues. The CDR3 DNA sequence: TGTGCCAGCAGTTTAGGCCCGCGGGTACCAAACACAGATACGCAGTATTTT. Residues: CASSLGPRVPNTDTQYF.

About this clonotype itself: This may come from a read error, since a much larger clone is one base off. The chain recombines TRBV6-6 with TRBJ2-4; D is uncertain. The J call may be wrong; the DNA end is better matched by TRBJ2-7. The CDR3 consists of 12 residues. Germline V gene lookup returns CDR1 MNHNY and CDR2 SVGAGI (reference sequence). CDR3 protein: CASSYQTYEQYF. The DNA for the CDR3 is TGTGCCAGCAGTTACCAGACCTACGAGCAGTACTTC.

A note on this clonotype: A much more abundant neighbour one base away suggests this may be a read error. The rearrangement uses TRBV5-1 and TRBJ2-5; no clear D gene. Trimming stripped 5 bases from V and 0 bases from J, with 29 bases between. Germline CDR1 SGHRS, CDR2 YFSETQ. This CDR3 region has 20 residues. The CDR3, as DNA: TGCGCCAGCAGATCCGGCCCCTTTTCACACCAGAGCCTAAACCAAGAGACCCAGTACTTC. It codes for CASRSGPFSHQSLNQETQYF.

This clonotype showed up many times. The V gene is TRBV4-2, the J gene TRBJ1-2; D is undetermined. CDR1 and CDR2 (germline): LGHNA, YNFKEQ. The CDR3 is 14 amino acids. Deletions cut 3 bases from V and 6 bases from J, with 14 bases between. The CDR3 DNA follows: TGTGCCAGCAGCCACTCCCTAGGTGGGAATGGCTACACCTTC. Protein: CASSHSLGGNGYTF.

This clonotype was seen only a few times. The rearrangement links TRBV20-1 to TRBJ2-7; 7 bases are shared with TRBD1. With V trimmed by 5 bases and J by 7 bases, 2 bases remained unmatched. CDR1 is DFQATT, CDR2 SNEGSKA, per germline (reference sequence). The CDR3 has 10 amino acids. This CDR3 is CSASDREQYF. As DNA, the CDR3 is TGCAGTGCTTCGGACAGGGAGCAGTACTTC.

With respect to this clonotype: Compared with germline, one end of the junction differs, possibly owing to a read error. The chain uses TRBV6-2 or TRBV6-3 and TRBJ2-7; TRBD1 agrees at 7 bases. The CDR3 consists of 15 residues. CDR1 and CDR2 (germline): MNHEY, SVGEGT. The CDR3 nucleotides read TGTGCCAGCAGCTACTCCGGGACAGCCACCTACGAGCAGTACTTC. It encodes CASSYSGTATYEQYF.

V is TRBV6-2 or TRBV6-3 and J is TRBJ1-1, with D unresolved. Looked up from germline, CDR1 is MNHEY and CDR2 is SVGEGT. V gave up 6 bases and J gave up 7 bases, with 12 bases separating them. The CDR3 is 12 residues long. Written as DNA, the CDR3 is TGTGCCAGCAGGGATCCCGCCAGTGAAGCTTTCTTT. Protein sequence: CASRDPASEAFF.

Note on this clonotype: Because the CDR3 is missing its conserved closing phenylalanine or tryptophan, this is likely a read error. This chain joins TRBV6-4 and TRBJ1-6, with D hard to call. The CDR3 length is 14 residues. V was clipped by 5 bases and J by 7 bases, with 12 bases between them. Germline values: CDR1 MRHNA, CDR2 SNTAGT. The CDR3 bases are TGTGCCAGCAGTTCGGAAGGAGAAAATTCACCCCTCCACCTT. It translates to CASSSEGENSPLHL.

In this sample, this clonotype turned up a few times. The chain has TRBV10-3 and TRBJ1-5; possibly TRBD1 for D (5 bases). The CDR3 is 15 amino acids. The germline gives CDR1 ENHRY, CDR2 SYGVKD. Deletions cut 2 bases from V and 4 bases from J, with 12 bases between. The CDR3 loop is CAISEAETANQPQHF. Here the CDR3 DNA reads TGTGCCATCAGTGAGGCTGAGACAGCTAATCAGCCCCAGCATTTT.

The chain carries TRBV6-1 and TRBJ1-6, with D possibly being TRBD1 (5 bases). The germline gives CDR1 MNHNS, CDR2 SASEGT. The CDR3 covers 14 residues. The V end was cut by 4 bases, the J end by 10 bases, with 14 bases between. The CDR3 nucleotides read TGTGCCAGCAGTGGCAGGGTTCTCGAATCACCCCTCCACTTT. Its translation: CASSGRVLESPLHF.

Only a few counts were recorded for this clonotype. The chain joins TRBV7-2 to TRBJ2-2, with 7 nucleotides matching TRBD2. The CDR3 is 15 residues long. Germline V CDR1 and CDR2: SGHTA, FQGNSA. Trimming took 1 base from V and 3 from J; bases not matched to a gene: 2. CDR3 residues: CASSLVLADTGELFF. DNA of the CDR3: TGTGCCAGCAGCTTAGTTCTAGCGGACACCGGGGAGCTGTTTTTT.

V is TRBV2 and J is TRBJ1-6; the D is unclear. CDR1 is SNHLY and CDR2 is FYNNEI in the germline V gene. Between the trimmed V and J ends, which lost 3 bases and 8 bases, there was a span of 14 bases. CDR3 size: 15 residues. In DNA form, the CDR3 reads TGTGCCAGCAGTGACCGAACGGAGGGTGATTCACCCCTCCACTTT. Translating it yields CASSDRTEGDSPLHF.

This clonotype has only a few counts. The chain combines TRBV20-1 with TRBJ1-1; 8 nucleotides align to TRBD1. The J segment lost 3 bases and the V segment lost 7 bases, leaving 10 bases of the junction unmatched. The CDR3 is 14 amino acids. Germline V lookup: CDR1 DFQATT, CDR2 SNEGSKA (reference sequence). The CDR3 loop is CSGTQGAFDTEAFF. DNA of the CDR3: TGCAGTGGCACGCAGGGGGCGTTCGACACTGAAGCTTTCTTT.

The CDR3 region is CSASFDNGRQPQHF. The CDR3 nucleotides read TGCAGTGCTAGTTTCGACAATGGGAGACAGCCCCAGCATTTT. V is TRBV20-1 and J is TRBJ1-5; no firm D call. CDR1 is DFQATT, CDR2 SNEGSKA, per germline (reference sequence). This CDR3 has 14 residues. Trimming took off 3 bases at V and 7 bases at J, with 16 bases between the two ends.

This clonotype showed up many times. CDR3 nucleotides: TGTGCCAGCAGCATCGGGTCCTCCTTATACGAGCAGTACTTC. Protein product: CASSIGSSLYEQYF. V is TRBV28 and J is TRBJ2-7; D uncertain. The V gene lost 6 bases and the J gene lost 4 bases, with 16 bases spanning the gap. Germline lookup yields CDR1 MDHEN and CDR2 SYDVKM. This CDR3 comprises 14 residues.